This T cell receptor beta chain was found in a study of beta chain features in type 1 diabetes. V gave up 8 bases and J gave up 15 bases, with 29 bases separating them. Germline V gene lookup returns CDR1 SNHLY and CDR2 FYNNEI. The CDR3 contains 16 residues. The sequenced template was cDNA made from the entire isolated RNA. Profiled with immunoSEQ multiplex PCR; TCRdb holds only in-frame clones, not every one. The profile shows about 360,000 clones, around 12% of them singletons. Comment on this clone: Its antigen is not identified.

The authors obtained over 95% purity in all sorted populations. Study results and caveats: Compared with healthy donors, patients appeared to share more similar naive, central memory and regulatory TCRB repertoires.

The rearrangement uses TRBV2 and TRBJ1-6, with D possibly TRBD1 on 6 matching bases. The sample was naive CD4+ T cells from blood. The source is a man younger than 30 in good health. Written as DNA, the CDR3 is TGTGCCAGCGGGGCTTTACAGGGCCCCCAATTCAAGCTCCTCCACTTT. It codes for CASGALQGPQFKLLHF.